The 20 T cell receptor beta chains below come from one sample, sequenced in a study of T-cell memory formation after mild COVID-19. TCRdb passed the 5' RACE reads through MiXCR, listing each CDR3 protein once. Seen here are under 200,000 distinct CDR3 sequences, around 30% observed once, and the top ten hold around 12%. Material for sequencing was PBMCs or a T cell subset sorted from them (not recorded which). These receptors were taken from an adult woman who had mild COVID-19 (a few samples of this study predate the infection). Cell type and time point are not known.

The chain links TRBV20-1 to TRBJ1-3; 7 nucleotides match TRBD1. The CDR3 is 14 amino acids. Germline loops: CDR1 DFQATT, CDR2 SNEGSKA (reference sequence). Losses at the gene ends were 2 bases for V and 0 bases for J; bases not matched to a gene: 1. This chain's CDR3 is CSARWTGSGNTIYF. CDR3 nucleotide sequence: TGCAGTGCTAGATGGACAGGCTCTGGAAACACCATATATTTT.

This chain joins TRBV9 and TRBJ2-5; 11 bases are a match to TRBD2. Germline CDR1 SGDLS, CDR2 YYNGEE. The CDR3 length is 14 residues. The V and J ends lost 3 bases and 5 bases, in that order; junction bases with no gene match: 3. Here the CDR3 DNA reads TGTGCCAGCAGCGAACTAGCGGGGGTGGAGACCCAGTACTTC. Translated: CASSELAGVETQYF.

The CDR3 nucleotides read TGTGCCAGCAGCTACTCCACCGGGGAGCTGTTTTTT. It encodes CASSYSTGELFF. The J gene is TRBJ2-2, the V gene TRBV5-4, with D uncertain. Germline values: CDR1 SGHNT, CDR2 YYREEE (reference sequence). The V and J ends lost 3 bases and 4 bases respectively, with 4 bases between them. The CDR3 runs to 12 residues.

This chain connects TRBV9 to TRBJ1-1, with D maybe TRBD1 (5 bases). Germline values: CDR1 SGDLS, CDR2 YYNGEE. V was trimmed by 0 bases and J by 11 bases, leaving 14 bases between them. The CDR3 is 13 amino acids. CDR3: CASSVVGAETAFF. DNA of the CDR3: TGTGCCAGCAGCGTAGTAGGGGCGGAGACGGCTTTCTTT.

The J gene is TRBJ1-1, the V gene TRBV27; no definite D call. V lost 0 bases and J lost 5, with 10 bases in between. Per germline, CDR1 MNHEY and CDR2 SMNVEV (reference sequence). The CDR3 runs 14 residues. CDR3 loop: CASSLSPMRTEAFF. The CDR3 nucleotides are TGTGCCAGCAGTTTATCTCCGATGAGGACTGAAGCTTTCTTT.

V is TRBV7-3 and J is TRBJ2-2, with 13 bases aligning to TRBD2. The CDR3 runs to 16 residues. Germline CDR1 is SGHTA and CDR2 is FQGTGA. After removal of 5 bases from V and 5 bases from J, the junction contained 5 bases not matched to a gene. The DNA for the CDR3 is TGTGCCAGCAGCGGACTAGCGGGAGCCGGGACCGGGGAGCTGTTTTTT. It encodes CASSGLAGAGTGELFF.

The genes are TRBV5-1 and TRBJ1-1, with 9 bases matching TRBD1. The CDR3 is 14 residues long. The V and J ends lost 4 bases and 10 bases, in that order; junction bases with no gene match: 11. CDR1 SGHRS and CDR2 YFSETQ come from the germline V gene. The CDR3, as DNA: TGCGCCAGCAGCGCCTCCCCGGGACAGGGTGTAGCTTTCTTT. Its translation: CASSASPGQGVAFF.

This clonotype was detected only a few times. The chain links TRBV24-1 to TRBJ2-1, with D perhaps given as TRBD1 or TRBD2 (6 bases each). Germline CDR1 is KGHDR and CDR2 is SFDVKD. The CDR3 length is 15 residues. V lost 2 bases and J lost 3, with 10 bases in between. CDR3 bases: TGTGCCACCAGTGATTACGGGGGACACTACAATGAGCAGTTCTTC. Translation gives CATSDYGGHYNEQFF.

The sample holds a few counts of this clonotype. The V gene is TRBV5-1, the J gene TRBJ1-6; no definite D call. Per germline, CDR1 SGHRS and CDR2 YFSETQ. The CDR3 consists of 14 residues. The V and J ends lost 5 bases and 7 bases respectively, with 13 bases between them. The DNA of the CDR3 is TGCGCCAGCAGAGGTGGGAGGCCCAATTCACCCCTCCACTTT. As protein: CASRGGRPNSPLHF. Full variable domain (rest looked up from reference TRBV5-1 and TRBJ1-6): KAGVTQTPRYLIKTRGQQVTLSCSPISGHRSVSWYQQTPGQGLQFLFEYFSETQRNKGNFPGRFSGRQFSNSRSEMNVSTLELGDSALYLCASRGGRPNSPLHFGNGTRLTVT.

The chain recombines TRBV6-1 with TRBJ1-1; D gene ambiguous. The CDR3 is made up of 11 amino acids. Trimming shortened V by 6 bases and J by 3 bases, and 5 bases separated the two germline ends. CDR1 MNHNS and CDR2 SASEGT come from the germline V gene. The CDR3 here is CASRDHTEAFF. CDR3 bases: TGTGCCAGCAGGGACCACACTGAAGCTTTCTTT.

V gene TRBV7-2 combines with J gene TRBJ2-7; D uncertain. The germline gives CDR1 SGHTA, CDR2 FQGNSA. The CDR3 covers 15 residues. Deletions cut 2 bases from V and 4 bases from J, with 15 bases between. CDR3 nucleotides: TGTGCCAGCAGCTTATTTACAGAGTGGCGTTACGAGCAGTACTTC. Its translation is CASSLFTEWRYEQYF.

The J gene is TRBJ2-3, the V gene TRBV9, with 8 bases lining up with TRBD2. There are 16 residues in the CDR3. The junction had 7 bases not matched to a gene; V was cut back by 2 bases and J by 2 bases. Germline CDR1 reads SGDLS; CDR2 reads YYNGEE. In nucleotides, the CDR3 is TGTGCCAGCAGCGTTCTTGCGGGGGGTACCACAGATACGCAGTATTTT. Residues: CASSVLAGGTTDTQYF.

The chain uses TRBV12-3 or TRBV12-4 and TRBJ2-3, with D hard to call. The V end was cut by 3 bases, the J end by 4 bases, with 14 bases between. The CDR3 is 15 residues long. CDR3 sequence (DNA): TGTGCCAGCAGTTTCAACAGCCTTTCATCAGATACGCAGTATTTT. Translation gives CASSFNSLSSDTQYF.

The chain links TRBV5-1 to TRBJ2-5; 8 bases line up with TRBD1. CDR3 length equals 15 residues. After removal of 2 bases from V and 9 bases from J, the junction contained 12 bases not matched to a gene. Per the germline V gene, CDR1 is SGHRS and CDR2 is YFSETQ. This CDR3 is CASSFGQGLPMAQYF. The CDR3 bases are TGCGCCAGCAGCTTTGGACAGGGCCTACCCATGGCCCAGTACTTC. Based on the CDR3 plus reference TRBV5-1 and TRBJ2-5, the full variable domain is KAGVTQTPRYLIKTRGQQVTLSCSPISGHRSVSWYQQTPGQGLQFLFEYFSETQRNKGNFPGRFSGRQFSNSRSEMNVSTLELGDSALYLCASSFGQGLPMAQYFGPGTRLLVL.

The rearrangement uses TRBV24-1 and TRBJ2-7; D is uncertain. V lost 4 bases to trimming and J lost 5 bases, with 11 bases between them. Germline values: CDR1 KGHDR, CDR2 SFDVKD. The CDR3 totals 13 residues. This CDR3 is CATSEGIEDEQYF. CDR3 coding DNA: TGTGCCACCAGTGAAGGGATCGAGGACGAGCAGTACTTC.

In nucleotides, the CDR3 is TGTGCCTGGACTTCTAAGCGGGGGGGCCCAGAGACCCAGTACTTC. This sequence encodes CAWTSKRGGPETQYF. This chain connects TRBV30 to TRBJ2-5, with TRBD2 matching over 10 bases. V trimming: 4 bases; J trimming: 4 bases; junction bases outside the gene matches: 9. The V gene's germline CDR1 is GTSNPN and CDR2 SVGIG (reference sequence). This CDR3 is built from 15 residues.

This rearrangement joins TRBV5-1 to TRBJ2-7, with D maybe TRBD1 (5 bases). V was shortened by 7 bases and J by 4 bases, with 15 bases between the two germline ends. Germline-derived CDR1 and CDR2 are SGHRS and YFSETQ. CDR3 length: 13 residues. This chain's CDR3 is CASGADNLYEQYF. DNA of the CDR3: TGCGCCAGCGGTGCGGACAATTTATACGAGCAGTACTTC.

The rearrangement joins TRBV12-3 or TRBV12-4 to TRBJ2-1; D perhaps matches TRBD1 (6 bases). V was pared by 3 bases and J by 4 bases, with 13 bases between. CDR3 length: 15 residues. The CDR3 nucleotides read TGTGCCAGCAGTTTGCGGCAGGGGATGTACAATGAGCAGTTCTTC. It codes for CASSLRQGMYNEQFF.

The chain employs TRBV6-6 and TRBJ2-2; TRBD2 is a possible D gene (5 bases). In germline, CDR1 is MNHNY, CDR2 SVGAGI (reference sequence). This CDR3 spans 14 amino acids. Between the trimmed V and J ends, which lost 6 bases and 5 bases, there was a span of 13 bases. The DNA for the CDR3 is TGTGCCAGCAGCCCCACCGGGGTTACCGGGGAGCTGTTTTTT. Translated, it gives CASSPTGVTGELFF.

This clonotype was counted only a few times. V gene TRBV30 combines with J gene TRBJ2-4, with 10 bases matching TRBD2. V gave up 3 bases and J gave up 7 bases; unmatched junction bases: 9. The CDR3 sequence is 15 residues long. CDR1 is GTSNPN and CDR2 is SVGIG in the germline V gene (reference sequence). CDR3 sequence reads: CAWSDGLAETNIQYF. The CDR3 bases are TGTGCCTGGAGCGACGGACTAGCGGAAACTAACATTCAGTACTTC.